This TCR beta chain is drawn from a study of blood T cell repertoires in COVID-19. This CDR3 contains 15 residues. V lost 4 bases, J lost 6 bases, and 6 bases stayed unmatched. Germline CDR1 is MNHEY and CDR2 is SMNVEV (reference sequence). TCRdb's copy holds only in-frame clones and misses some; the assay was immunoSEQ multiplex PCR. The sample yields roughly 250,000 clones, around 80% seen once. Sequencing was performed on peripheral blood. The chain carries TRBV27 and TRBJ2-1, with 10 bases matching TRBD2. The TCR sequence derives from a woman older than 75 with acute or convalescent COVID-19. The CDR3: CASSSLAGVGNEQFF. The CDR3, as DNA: TGTGCCAGCAGTTCGCTAGCGGGAGTTGGCAATGAGCAGTTCTTC.